Presented here are 4 T cell receptor beta chains from one specimen sequenced in a study of T cells expressing NK-cell markers. After re-calling the 5' RACE reads, TCRdb lists one entry per CDR3 protein, DNA absent. The sample totals hundreds of thousands of distinct CDR3 sequences. Sequencing was carried out using blood T cells: a sorted CD56 or NKG2C T cell subset, CD4+ or CD8+ T cells, or bulk PBMC T cells (not recorded which). Receptors originate from a woman between 18 and 69 years old in good health.

This chain joins TRBV7-9 and TRBJ2-1. CDR1 SEHNR and CDR2 FQNEAQ come from the germline V gene (reference sequence). This CDR3 comprises 13 residues. CDR3 amino acids: CASSLALGHEQFF.

This chain uses TRBV7-2 with TRBJ1-4. Germline loops: CDR1 SGHTA, CDR2 FQGNSA. The CDR3 contains 15 residues. This CDR3 reads CASRPGLIKKEKLFF.

The chain combines TRBV7-3 with TRBJ2-3; without DNA, the TCRdb call of TRBD2 cannot be checked. Germline loops: CDR1 SGHTA, CDR2 FQGTGA. The CDR3 totals 13 residues. CDR3 region: CASSRGASDTQYF.

The chain recombines TRBV5-1 with TRBJ2-3; the D call of TRBD2 rests on TCRdb alone, since no DNA is present to check it. This CDR3 is built from 17 residues. CDR1 and CDR2 from the germline V gene are SGHRS and YFSETQ. CDR3 residues: CASSFGLARLGTDTQYF.